This TCR beta chain was observed in a study of cytomegalovirus exposure and HLA in healthy donors. Study observations and caveats: In vitro testing confirmed a few CMV-associated chains as specific for CMV antigens. Reports showed the classifier diagnosing cytomegalovirus status with high specificity and sensitivity.

CDR1 is SEHNR and CDR2 is FQNEAQ in the germline V gene (reference sequence). V was pared by 0 bases and J by 7 bases, with 9 bases between. The CDR3 is made up of 13 amino acids. On this clone itself: What it binds is unknown.

TCRdb keeps only in-frame clones here, not all; method: immunoSEQ multiplex PCR. The sample contains approximately 260,000 clones, approximately 83% of which appear only once. The sample was PBMCs. The chain employs TRBV7-9 and TRBJ1-2, with D possibly matching TRBD1 (6 bases). This receptor was obtained from a woman under 30 in good health and CMV-seronegative. CDR3 sequence (DNA): TGTGCCAGCAGCTTAGCGGCAGGGGTTGGCTACACCTTC. This translates into CASSLAAGVGYTF.